The clone carrying this T cell receptor beta chain has a handful of counts. The target antigen is unknown. The V end was cut by 4 bases, the J end by 5 bases, with 8 bases between. The CDR3 totals 12 residues. Germline loops: CDR1 SNHLY, CDR2 FYNNEI. These data originate in a study of T cell repertoires in cytomegalovirus infection. Overall study: It was recently identified HLA-C-restricted and well-studied HLA-B-restricted CMV epitopes that the study used.

Study-wide findings and caveats: CMV-specific TCR beta clonotypes restricted by HLA-C dominated the ex vivo response.

TCRdb ran MiXCR on the reads and lists one entry per CDR3 protein. The data show about 150,000 distinct CDR3 sequences, over 25% seen once. The J gene is TRBJ1-1, the V gene TRBV2, with D uncertain. The source is a human donor in good health (CMV status not recorded). Some clones in this sample may be carry-over from other donors' samples. The sequencing here drew on CD8+ T cells from cultured PBMCs, taken from culture after CMV antigen stimulation. The CDR3 spells CASSAVGTEAFF. CDR3 coding DNA: TGTGCCAGCAGTGCCGTTGGTACTGAAGCTTTCTTT.